This TCR beta chain was observed in a study of cytomegalovirus exposure and HLA in healthy donors. At the level of the study: An early data release held 79 million or so unique TCRs from HLA-typed donors.

Note on this clone: What it binds is not known.

PCR involved 60 Vbeta and 13 Jbeta primers. Libraries were prepared by immunoSEQ multiplex PCR; TCRdb keeps only in-frame clonotypes and omits some of them. Of 200,000 to 250,000 clones in the sample, approximately 81% are singletons; the top ten hold approximately 2.9%. Study-wide results and limits: Later, an analysis found that common viral pathogens appeared to be linked with several of the most significant clusters. The sole available immune exposure information was CMV serostatus.

V lost 2 bases to trimming and J lost 2 bases; unmatched junction nucleotides: 7. The CDR3 has 16 amino acids. Germline-derived CDR1 and CDR2 are MDHEN and SYDVKM. The clonotype originates from a man aged 25-45 years in good health and CMV-seronegative. The gene calls are TRBV28 and TRBJ2-5; 8 nucleotides line up with TRBD1. Sequenced sample: PBMCs. CDR3 residues: CASSLLLTGAQETQYF. In DNA, the CDR3 is TGTGCCAGCAGTTTACTCCTGACAGGGGCTCAAGAGACCCAGTACTTC.